A selection of T cell receptor beta chains follows, all from one sample in a study of blood T cells in healthy people across ages. TCRdb ran MiXCR on the 5' RACE reads and lists one entry per CDR3 protein. The table has about 1.8 million distinct CDR3 sequences, around 50% seen once. Material: blood. The source is a woman in her 40s in good health. Both conserved end residues are trimmed from each CDR3. The D gene is left open where the match is weak.

D,J,length,V,CDR3
-,TRBJ1-2,13,TRBV12-3/TRBV12-4,ASSHSITGMDGYT
-,TRBJ1-1,12,TRBV6-2/TRBV6-3,ASSYEGARRKAF
-,TRBJ1-4,13,TRBV28,ASSSPRGADEKLF
-,TRBJ2-5,11,TRBV13,ASSQEGRKTQY
TRBD2,TRBJ2-3,10,TRBV2,ASGKRGDTQY
TRBD2,TRBJ2-1,15,TRBV20-1,SARSSGAVSSYNEQF
-,TRBJ1-1,12,TRBV18,ASSPWTVNTEAF
TRBD2,TRBJ2-3,13,TRBV6-6,ASSYPAGEGDTQY
-,TRBJ2-7,11,TRBV28,ASSPALSHEQY
-,TRBJ1-2,14,TRBV6-1,ASSPHRDGVYYGYT
-,TRBJ2-3,14,TRBV4-3,ASSQAVRGLTDTQY
TRBD1,TRBJ2-7,12,TRBV5-6,ASSLVGTADEQY
TRBD1,TRBJ2-3,10,TRBV29-1,SVTGSLDTQY
TRBD1,TRBJ2-7,13,TRBV6-1,ASSPRQGFYYEQY
TRBD2,TRBJ2-1,13,TRBV11-2,ASSQPGLAGNEQF
-,TRBJ1-2,11,TRBV14,ASSQGQLGGYT
TRBD2,TRBJ2-7,12,TRBV20-1,SAWGTSGAGEQY
-,-,14,TRBV12-3/TRBV12-4,ASRPKTGSSYNEQY
-,TRBJ2-1,9,TRBV20-1,SASGMNEQF
-,TRBJ1-2,11,TRBV12-3/TRBV12-4,ASTRQGSRGYT
-,TRBJ2-1,12,TRBV7-3,ASSRTTAYNEQF
TRBD2,TRBJ2-7,13,TRBV4-1,ASSWEGGRYYEQY
-,TRBJ1-2,11,TRBV20-1,SARDKPSGGYT
TRBD1,TRBJ1-6,15,TRBV27,ASSLFGRGRENSPLH
-,TRBJ1-4,12,TRBV7-2,ASSLTQYNEKPF
TRBD2,TRBJ2-4,17,TRBV4-2,ASSQDDGGTPWAKNIQY
-,TRBJ1-5,13,TRBV5-6,ASSSGTRRGQPQH
-,-,12,TRBV5-5,ASSRPMANGEQY
TRBD1,TRBJ2-7,15,TRBV15,ATSIEPGTGGGYEQY
-,TRBJ2-5,11,TRBV10-3,AISGQRAETQY
TRBD2,TRBJ2-3,15,TRBV29-1,SVGTSGGGSSTDTQY
-,TRBJ2-3,12,TRBV12-3/TRBV12-4,ASSHTGPTDTQY
-,TRBJ2-7,12,TRBV7-2,ASSFYSLSYEQY
-,TRBJ2-1,12,TRBV11-2,ASSLTSSSDQQF
TRBD1,-,12,TRBV5-1,ASSWTGDFGEQY
-,TRBJ2-6,14,TRBV9,ASSAGTISGANVLT
-,TRBJ2-6,15,TRBV5-1,ASSRGHRNSGANVLT
TRBD1,TRBJ2-1,10,TRBV6-2/TRBV6-3,ASSYTTGLQF
TRBD2,TRBJ2-5,12,TRBV18,ASSRRLAQETQY
-,TRBJ1-5,13,TRBV6-2/TRBV6-3,ASRTASYSNQPQH
-,TRBJ2-4,12,TRBV7-2,ASSFTGDDSIQY
-,-,13,TRBV6-5,ASSSRADGTYEQY
-,TRBJ2-5,14,TRBV12-3/TRBV12-4,ASSPAPRSKGETQY
-,TRBJ1-2,12,TRBV5-6,ASSLGGGTHGYT
-,TRBJ2-5,11,TRBV20-1,SAQIRGLETQY
-,TRBJ1-6,14,TRBV25-1,ASSPGTEFTNSPLH
TRBD2,TRBJ2-6,17,TRBV12-3/TRBV12-4,ASSLRTSGPSSGANVLT
TRBD1,TRBJ1-2,13,TRBV24-1,ATSDMDRTGEGYT
TRBD1,TRBJ2-7,14,TRBV29-1,SVGMGDRPTYNEQY
-,TRBJ2-5,10,TRBV20-1,SARAGGGEQY
-,TRBJ2-7,12,TRBV7-9,ASSLGGLRMEQY
-,TRBJ1-5,12,TRBV5-5,ASSRGGYNQPQH
TRBD1,TRBJ2-6,16,TRBV6-2/TRBV6-3,ASSVRQGLGSGANVLT